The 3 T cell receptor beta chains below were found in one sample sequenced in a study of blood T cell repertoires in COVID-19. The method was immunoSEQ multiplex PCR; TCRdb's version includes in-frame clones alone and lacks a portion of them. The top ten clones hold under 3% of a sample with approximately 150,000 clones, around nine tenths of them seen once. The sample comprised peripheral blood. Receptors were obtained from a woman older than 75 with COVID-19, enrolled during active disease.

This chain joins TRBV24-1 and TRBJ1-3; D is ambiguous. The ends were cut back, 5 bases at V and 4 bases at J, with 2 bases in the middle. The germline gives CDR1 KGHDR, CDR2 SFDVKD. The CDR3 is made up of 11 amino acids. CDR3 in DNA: TGTGCCACCAGTGCAGGAAACACCATATATTTT. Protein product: CATSAGNTIYF.

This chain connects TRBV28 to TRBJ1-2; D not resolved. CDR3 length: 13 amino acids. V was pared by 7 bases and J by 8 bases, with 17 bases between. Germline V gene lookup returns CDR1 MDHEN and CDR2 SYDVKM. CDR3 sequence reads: CASIPGGVEGYTF. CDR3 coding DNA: TGTGCCAGCATTCCCGGCGGGGTTGAGGGCTACACCTTC.

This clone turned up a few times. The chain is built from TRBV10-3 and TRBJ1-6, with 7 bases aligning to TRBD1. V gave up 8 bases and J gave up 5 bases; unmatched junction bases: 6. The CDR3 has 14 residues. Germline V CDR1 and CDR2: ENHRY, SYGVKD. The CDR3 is CAIGGGPNNSPLHF. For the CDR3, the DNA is TGTGCCATCGGAGGGGGCCCGAATAATTCACCCCTCCACTTT.